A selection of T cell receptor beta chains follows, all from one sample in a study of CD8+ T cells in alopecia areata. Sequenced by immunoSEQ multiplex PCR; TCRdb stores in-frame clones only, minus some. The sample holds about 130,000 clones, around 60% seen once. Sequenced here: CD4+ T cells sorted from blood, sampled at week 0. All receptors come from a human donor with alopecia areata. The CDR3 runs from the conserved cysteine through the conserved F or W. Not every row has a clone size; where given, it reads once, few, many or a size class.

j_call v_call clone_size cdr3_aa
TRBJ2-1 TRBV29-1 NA CSVEPAAYNEQFF
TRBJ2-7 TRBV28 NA CASSVGQGPYEQYF
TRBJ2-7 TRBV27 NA CASSAWGREQYF
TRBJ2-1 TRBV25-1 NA CASSESAGGPWNEQFF
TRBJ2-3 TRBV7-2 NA CASSLNLAGGGTDTQYF
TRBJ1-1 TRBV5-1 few CASSLGSTEAFF
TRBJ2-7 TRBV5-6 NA CASSETGGSYEQYF
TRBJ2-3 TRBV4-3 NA CASSQDTGTGGRTDTQYF
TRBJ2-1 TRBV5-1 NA CASSLFDSGGNEQFF
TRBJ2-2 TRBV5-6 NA CASSRLTGELFF
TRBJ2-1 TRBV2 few CASPGPGPYNEQFF
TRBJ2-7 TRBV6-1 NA CASSGNPSSYEQYF
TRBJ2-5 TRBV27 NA CASRLGLAGAWETQYF
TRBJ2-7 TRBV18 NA CASSRDLNAGYEQYF
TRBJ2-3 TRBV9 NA CASSERANTQYF
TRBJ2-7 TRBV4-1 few CASSQAPSGTYEQYF
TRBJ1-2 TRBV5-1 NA CASSFYDTPVSGYTF
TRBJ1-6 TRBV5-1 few CASSYGPNSPLHF
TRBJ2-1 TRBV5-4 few CASSLAAGYEQFF
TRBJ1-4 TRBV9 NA CASSVGTYEKLFF
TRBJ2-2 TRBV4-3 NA CASSQDWDNENTGELFF
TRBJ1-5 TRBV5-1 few CASSFGGEQPQHF
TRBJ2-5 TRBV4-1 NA CASSLGAQETQYF
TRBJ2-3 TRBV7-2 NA CTSSFPGADTQYF
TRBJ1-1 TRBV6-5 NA CASSYPQMSTEAFF
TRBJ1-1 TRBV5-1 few CASGGEWGTEAFF
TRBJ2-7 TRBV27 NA CASSLTGTSLYEQYF
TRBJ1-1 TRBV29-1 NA CSVHRGSEAFF
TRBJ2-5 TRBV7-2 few CASSENRRAQETQYF
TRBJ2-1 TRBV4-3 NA CASSLDLAGVNEQFF
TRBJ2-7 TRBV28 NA CASSLFGRGTVSEQYF
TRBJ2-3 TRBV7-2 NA CASSLALQPTDTQYF
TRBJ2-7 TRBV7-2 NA CASSFNEGGYEQYF
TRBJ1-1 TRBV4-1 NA CASSQDLNGGNTEAFF
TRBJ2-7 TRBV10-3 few CAISSGGSYEQYF
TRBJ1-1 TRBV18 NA CASSRDRVNTEAFF
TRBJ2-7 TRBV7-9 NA CASEETYEQYF
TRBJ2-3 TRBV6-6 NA CASSLAGGRTDTQYF
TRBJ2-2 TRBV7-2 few CASSDKNTGELFF
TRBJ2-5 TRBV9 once CASSVALTSQETQYF
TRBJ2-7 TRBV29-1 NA CSVVGAETYEQYF
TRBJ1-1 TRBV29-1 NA CSVAQGSYRAFF
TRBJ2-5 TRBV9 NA CASSVSGYQETQYF
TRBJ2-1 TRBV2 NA CASSDAGRYNEQFF
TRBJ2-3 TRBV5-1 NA CASSLERGQADTQYF